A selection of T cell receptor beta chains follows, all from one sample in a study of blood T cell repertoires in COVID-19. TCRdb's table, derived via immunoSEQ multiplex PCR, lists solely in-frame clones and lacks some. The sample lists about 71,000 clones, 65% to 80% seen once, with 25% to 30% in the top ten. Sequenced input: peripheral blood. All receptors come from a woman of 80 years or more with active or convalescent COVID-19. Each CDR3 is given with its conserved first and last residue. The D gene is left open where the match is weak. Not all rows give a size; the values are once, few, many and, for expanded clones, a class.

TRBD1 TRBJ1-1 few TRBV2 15 TGTGCCAGCAGTGAGGGGACAGGGAGTAGAACTGAAGCTTTCTTT CASSEGTGSRTEAFF
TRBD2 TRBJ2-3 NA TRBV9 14 TGTGCCAGCAGCTGGGCGGGGGGTTCAGATACGCAGTATTTT CASSWAGGSDTQYF
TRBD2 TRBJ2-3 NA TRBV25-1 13 TGTGCCAGCGAGGGAGGGCGCACAGATACGCAGTATTTT CASEGGRTDTQYF
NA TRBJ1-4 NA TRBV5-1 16 TGCGCCAGCAGCTTGGCTGGCTGGGAGACCGGAGAAAAACTGTTTTTT CASSLAGWETGEKLFF
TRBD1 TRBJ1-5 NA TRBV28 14 TGTGCCAGCAGGCCGGGACAGGTCAATCAGCCCCAGCATTTT CASRPGQVNQPQHF
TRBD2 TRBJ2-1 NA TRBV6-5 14 TGTGCCAGCAGTCCGGGCAGGGAGGGTAATGAGCAGTTCTTC CASSPGREGNEQFF
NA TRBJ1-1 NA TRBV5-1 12 TGCGCCAGCAGCTTGACAGGGCCTGAAGCTTTCTTT CASSLTGPEAFF
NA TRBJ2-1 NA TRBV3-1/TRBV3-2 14 TGTGCCAGCAGCCAAGGGTGGACGGGGAATGAGCAGTTCTTC CASSQGWTGNEQFF
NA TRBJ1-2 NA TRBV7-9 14 TGTGCCAGCAGCTTGTCGGGACTCCAGTATGGCTACACCTTC CASSLSGLQYGYTF
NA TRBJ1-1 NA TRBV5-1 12 TGCGCCAGCAGCTCCTCTAACACTGAAGCTTTCTTT CASSSSNTEAFF
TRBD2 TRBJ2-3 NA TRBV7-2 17 TGTGCCAGCAGCACTCCAGCGGGGGGGGCTAGCACAGATACGCAGTATTTT CASSTPAGGASTDTQYF
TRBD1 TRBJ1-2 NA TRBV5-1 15 TGCGCCAGCCGCTCCGGGACAGGGGAGTCTTGGGGCTACACCTTC CASRSGTGESWGYTF
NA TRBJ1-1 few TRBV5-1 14 TGCGCCAGCAGCTTGGAGGTCCGGGACACTGAAGCTTTCTTT CASSLEVRDTEAFF
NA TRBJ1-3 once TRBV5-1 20 TGCGCCAGCAGCTCGACTCCAGGTGGCAGGGGCGCAGGATCTGGAAACACCATATATTTT CASSSTPGGRGAGSGNTIYF
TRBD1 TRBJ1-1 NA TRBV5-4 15 TGTGCCAGCAGCTTAGGGACAGGGGGCCAGTTTGAAGCTTTCTTT CASSLGTGGQFEAFF
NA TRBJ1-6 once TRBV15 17 TGTGCCACCAGCAGGAATCCCGCCGGGGGTTCGGAATCACCCCTCCACTTT CATSRNPAGGSESPLHF
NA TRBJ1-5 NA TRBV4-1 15 TGCGCCAGCAGCCAAGATCCGGCAGGGGTTCAGCCCCAGCATTTT CASSQDPAGVQPQHF
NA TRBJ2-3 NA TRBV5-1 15 TGCGCCAGCAGCTTAACGACAGGAGGCACAGATACGCAGTATTTT CASSLTTGGTDTQYF
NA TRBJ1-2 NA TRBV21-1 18 TGTGCCAGCAGCAAAGCGCTTGAAGGGGCTGAGTCGAACTATGGCTACACCTTC CASSKALEGAESNYGYTF
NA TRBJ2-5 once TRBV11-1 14 TGTGCCAGCAGCTTGTACAGGCTCCAAGAGACCCAGTACTTC CASSLYRLQETQYF
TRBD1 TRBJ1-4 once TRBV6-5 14 TGTGCCACTCAGTCGGGACAGCCTAATGAAAAACTGTTTTTT CATQSGQPNEKLFF
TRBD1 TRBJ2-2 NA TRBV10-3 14 TGTGCCGGCCGGGACAGGGCGAACACCGGGGAGCTGTTTTTT CAGRDRANTGELFF
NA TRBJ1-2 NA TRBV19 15 TGTGCCAGTAGTATAGCTCAGGGGTTTAACTATGGCTACACCTTC CASSIAQGFNYGYTF
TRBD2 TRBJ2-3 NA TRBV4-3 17 TGCGCCAGCAGCCAAGATATGGCGGGGGGGCTAAAGGATACGCAGTATTTT CASSQDMAGGLKDTQYF
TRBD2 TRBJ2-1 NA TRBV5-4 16 TGTGCCAGCAGCCCGGCTAGGACTAGCGGGGGCAATGAGCAGTTCTTC CASSPARTSGGNEQFF
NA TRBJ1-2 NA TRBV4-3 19 TGCGCCAGCAGCCAAGATCTTCGGGGGACTTCTGGCCCTAACTATGGCTACACCTTC CASSQDLRGTSGPNYGYTF
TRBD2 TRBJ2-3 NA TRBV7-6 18 TGTGCCAGCAGCTTAGGTTTAGCGGGGGCCAGAAACACAGATACGCAGTATTTT CASSLGLAGARNTDTQYF
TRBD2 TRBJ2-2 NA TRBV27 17 TGTGCCAGCAGTAGGACTAGCGGGGGGGTTAACACCGGGGAGCTGTTTTTT CASSRTSGGVNTGELFF
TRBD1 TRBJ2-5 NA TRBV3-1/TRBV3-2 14 TGTGCCAGCAGCCAAGTGGACAGGGCGGAGACCCAGTACTTC CASSQVDRAETQYF
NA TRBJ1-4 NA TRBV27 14 TGTGCCAGCAGTTTAGGGGCCGACGGACGAAAACTGTTTTTT CASSLGADGRKLFF
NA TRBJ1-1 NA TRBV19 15 TGTGCCAGTAGTTACAACGGGGGGGCGAACACTGAAGCTTTCTTT CASSYNGGANTEAFF
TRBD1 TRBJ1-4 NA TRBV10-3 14 TGTGCCATCAGTGAGGACAGGGGGGGAGAAAGACTGTTTTTT CAISEDRGGERLFF
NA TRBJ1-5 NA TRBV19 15 TGTGCCAGTAGACCTCTGACAGCCGGCAATCAGCCCCAGCATTTT CASRPLTAGNQPQHF
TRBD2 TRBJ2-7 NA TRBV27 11 TGTGCCAGCCGGGGGGGCTTGAAGCAGTACTTC CASRGGLKQYF
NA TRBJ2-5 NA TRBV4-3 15 TGCGCCAGCAGCCAAGAGGGTCAGGGCGGAGAGACCCAGTACTTC CASSQEGQGGETQYF
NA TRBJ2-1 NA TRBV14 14 TGTGCCAGCAGTCACCTTGGGCTAAACAATGAGCAGTTCTTC CASSHLGLNNEQFF
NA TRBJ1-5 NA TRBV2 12 TGTGCCAGCGGAGGGGGCAATCAGCCCCAGCATTTT CASGGGNQPQHF
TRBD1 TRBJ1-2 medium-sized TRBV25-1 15 TGTGCCAGCAGTGAAACAGGGGTGTTGGCATATGGCTACACCTTC CASSETGVLAYGYTF
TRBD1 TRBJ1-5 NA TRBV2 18 TGTGCCAGCAGTGAAGTTAGGGGACAGGGGGGCGTAGGGCAGCCCCAGCATTTT CASSEVRGQGGVGQPQHF
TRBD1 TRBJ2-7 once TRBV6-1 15 TGTGCCAGCAGTGACCGGACAGGGAGCTCCTACGAGCAGTACTTC CASSDRTGSSYEQYF
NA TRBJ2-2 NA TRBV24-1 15 TGTGCCACCAGTGCTGGACAGCTACACACCGGGGAGCTGTTTTTT CATSAGQLHTGELFF
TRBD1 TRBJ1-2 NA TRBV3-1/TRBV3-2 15 TGTGCCAGCAGCCGGAGACAGGGAGACACAGTTGGCTACACCTTC CASSRRQGDTVGYTF
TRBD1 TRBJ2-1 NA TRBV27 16 TGTGCCAGCAGTTCTCAAGGACAGGGGGGGTACAATGAGCAGTTCTTC CASSSQGQGGYNEQFF
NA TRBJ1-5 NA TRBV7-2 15 TGTGCCAGCAGCTTAGTGACAGGAAGCAATCAGCCCCAGCATTTT CASSLVTGSNQPQHF
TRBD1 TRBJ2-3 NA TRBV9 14 TGTGCCAGCAGCGTGGGACAGGGAACAGATACGCAGTATTTT CASSVGQGTDTQYF
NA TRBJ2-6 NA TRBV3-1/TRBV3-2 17 TGTGCCAGCAGCCCCAGCGGCCCCTCCTCTGGGGCCAACGTCCTGACTTTC CASSPSGPSSGANVLTF
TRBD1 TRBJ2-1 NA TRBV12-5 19 TGTGCTAGTGGTTTGGTAAATTTAGGGACAGGGGTTTCCTACAATGAGCAGTTCTTC CASGLVNLGTGVSYNEQFF
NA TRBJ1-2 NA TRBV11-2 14 TGTGCCAGCAGCTTCGGACAGCTTAACTATGGCTACACCTTC CASSFGQLNYGYTF
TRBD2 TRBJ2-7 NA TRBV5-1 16 TGCGCCAGCAGCCCTGGGACTAGCGGGGTCCCGGACGAGCAGTACTTC CASSPGTSGVPDEQYF
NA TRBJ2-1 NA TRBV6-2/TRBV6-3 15 TGTGCCAGCAGTTACTTTGGGGGGAATATAGATGAGCAGTTCTTC CASSYFGGNIDEQFF
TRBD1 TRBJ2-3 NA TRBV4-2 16 TGTGCCAGCAGCCAAGAGGGACAGGGGAGCCGGGATACGCAGTATTTT CASSQEGQGSRDTQYF
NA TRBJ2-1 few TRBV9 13 TGTGCCAGCAGCGTAGGAGAACCCAATGAGCAGTTCTTC CASSVGEPNEQFF
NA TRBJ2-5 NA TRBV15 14 TGTGCCACCAGCAGTCCCGGGAGAGAGGAGACCCAGTACTTC CATSSPGREETQYF
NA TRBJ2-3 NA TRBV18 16 TGTGCCAGCTCACCTAATCAAATCACTAGCACAGATACGCAGTATTTT CASSPNQITSTDTQYF
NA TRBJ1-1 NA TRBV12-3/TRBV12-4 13 TGTGCCAGCAGCCCACAGGGAGACACTGAAGCTTTCTTT CASSPQGDTEAFF
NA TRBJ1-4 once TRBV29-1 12 TGCAGCGCAGGGGTCTCTAATGAAAAACTGTTTTTT CSAGVSNEKLFF
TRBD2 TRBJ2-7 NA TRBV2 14 TGTGCCAGCAGTGACACCCAGCGGGGGGGCCGGTGCTACTTC CASSDTQRGGRCYF
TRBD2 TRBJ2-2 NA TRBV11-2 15 TGTGCCAGCAGCTTAGCGGCGACTAGCCCCGGGGAGCTGTTTTTT CASSLAATSPGELFF